This entry lists 2 T cell receptor beta chains sequenced from one sample in a study of blood T cell repertoires in COVID-19. The assay was immunoSEQ multiplex PCR, and TCRdb's table has in-frame clones only and misses some. Here the sample spans approximately 110,000 clones, 85% being singletons. Sequencing was performed on peripheral blood. All receptors come from a human donor in a cohort sampled during active COVID-19.

The V and J genes are TRBV12-5 and TRBJ2-1; 8 positions agree with TRBD2. CDR1 and CDR2 (germline): LGHNT, FRNRAP. With V trimmed by 6 bases and J by 7 bases, 17 bases remained unmatched. The CDR3 length is 17 residues. The chain's CDR3 is CASGIGRTSHPANEQFF. CDR3 sequence (DNA): TGTGCTAGTGGCATTGGTCGGACTAGCCATCCGGCAAATGAGCAGTTCTTC.

This rearrangement joins TRBV7-3 to TRBJ2-2, with 8 bases lining up with TRBD1. V lost 5 bases to trimming and J lost 4 bases; unmatched junction nucleotides: 3. Germline CDR1 and CDR2: SGHTA and FQGTGA. This CDR3 is 14 amino acids long. The CDR3 DNA reads as TGTGCCAGCAGCGGTACAGGGGGCACCGGGGAGCTGTTTTTT. This codes for CASSGTGGTGELFF.